One T cell receptor beta chain is described in this entry. Its specificity is not known. Expressed TCRB transcripts were sequenced after all isolated RNA was converted to cDNA. The protocol was immunoSEQ multiplex PCR, while the TCRdb copy is restricted to in-frame clones and leaves out a portion. The sample yields 680,000 or so clones, 13% seen once. The data derive from a study of beta chain features in type 1 diabetes. Study-wide findings and caveats: Moderate yet significant TCRB CDR3 shortening was seen in Type 1 diabetes patients in all four CD4+ subsets. HLA effects on TCRB rearrangement stayed unresolved here.

The CDR3 runs to 13 residues. CDR1 and CDR2 (germline): MNHNS, SASEGT. V was pared by 3 bases and J by 4 bases, with 9 bases between. The receptor was isolated from a man younger than 30 with type 1 diabetes. V usage is TRBV6-1 and J usage is TRBJ1-2; TRBD1 is a possible D gene (5 bases). The sequencing sample was made of naive CD4+ T cells from blood. CDR3: CASSETDGYGYTF. The CDR3 DNA reads as TGTGCCAGCAGTGAGACAGACGGCTATGGCTACACCTTC.